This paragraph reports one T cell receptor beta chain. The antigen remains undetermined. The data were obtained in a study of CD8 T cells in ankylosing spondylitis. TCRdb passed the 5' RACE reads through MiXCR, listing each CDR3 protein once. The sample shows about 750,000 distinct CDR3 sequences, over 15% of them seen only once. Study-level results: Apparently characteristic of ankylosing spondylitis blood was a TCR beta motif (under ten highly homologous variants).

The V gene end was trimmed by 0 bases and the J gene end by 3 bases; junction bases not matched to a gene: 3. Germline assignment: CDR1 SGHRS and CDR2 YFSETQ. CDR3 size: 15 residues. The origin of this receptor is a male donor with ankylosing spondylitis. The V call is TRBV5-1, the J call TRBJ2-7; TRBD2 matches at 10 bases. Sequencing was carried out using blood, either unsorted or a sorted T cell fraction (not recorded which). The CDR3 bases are TGCGCCAGCAGCTTGGCTCGGACTAGCGGCTACGAGCAGTACTTC. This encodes CASSLARTSGYEQYF.